The entry below describes one T cell receptor (beta chain). No antigen is known for it. The source of the sample is a study of PD-L1 blockade in urothelial cancer. Findings of the study overall: Lower pretreatment blood TCR clonality, under the median, predicted better survival, researchers reported.

Germline V gives CDR1 SGHTA, CDR2 FQGNSA. The CDR3 runs to 14 residues. The ends lost 5 bases at V and 9 bases at J; junction bases unmatched: 6. Libraries were prepared by immunoSEQ multiplex PCR; TCRdb keeps only in-frame clonotypes and omits some of them. This sample has some 77,000 clones; approximately 90% occur once, and the top ten carry over 5%. The rearrangement links TRBV7-2 to TRBJ2-1, with TRBD2 matching over 11 bases. This TCR was recovered from a woman between 70 and 85 years old with urothelial cancer. The specimen comprised PBMCs, sampled around atezolizumab (anti-PD-L1) treatment. The CDR3 nucleotides are TGTGCCAGCAGCCAGACTAGCGGGGTGGGTGAGCAGTTCTTC. It is translated as CASSQTSGVGEQFF.